These 5 T cell receptor beta chains came from one sample sequenced in a study of cytomegalovirus exposure and HLA in healthy donors. This PCR relied on a set of 60 Vbeta primers and 13 Jbeta primers. Generated by immunoSEQ multiplex PCR, the TCRdb table keeps only in-frame clones and is missing some. The top ten clones hold approximately 1.6% of a sample with around 130,000 clones, 65% to 80% of them seen once. The sequencing sample was made of PBMCs. The receptor source for this set is a woman aged 18-29 years in good health and CMV-seronegative.

The V call is TRBV4-1, the J call TRBJ2-7; TRBD2 might be the D (6 bases). Germline V gene lookup returns CDR1 MGHRA and CDR2 YSYEKL. V lost 3 bases to trimming and J lost 3 bases, with 15 bases between them. The CDR3 runs 15 residues. CDR3 sequence: CASSHLWEDRYEQYF. CDR3 bases: TGCGCCAGCAGCCATCTGTGGGAGGACCGCTACGAGCAGTACTTC.

The chain employs TRBV6-5 and TRBJ2-7; 10 bases agree with TRBD2. This CDR3 region has 14 residues. J lost 4 bases, V lost 7 bases, and 7 bases had no gene match. The germline V gene encodes CDR1 MNHEY and CDR2 SVGAGI. CDR3 region: CASTRTSGAYEQYF. CDR3 coding DNA: TGTGCCAGCACGAGGACTAGCGGAGCTTACGAGCAGTACTTC.

The chain recombines TRBV27 with TRBJ2-7, with 9 bases lining up with TRBD2. This CDR3 comprises 15 residues. The trim removed 5 bases at V and 2 bases at J, leaving 7 bases unmatched. Germline-derived CDR1 and CDR2 are MNHEY and SMNVEV (reference sequence). Here the CDR3 DNA reads TGTGCCAGCAGTCTGACTAGCGGACCTGCCTACGAGCAGTACTTC. Residues: CASSLTSGPAYEQYF.

This clone has a handful of counts. V gene TRBV4-1 combines with J gene TRBJ2-1; no clear D gene. In germline, CDR1 is MGHRA, CDR2 YSYEKL. V was clipped by 1 base and J by 9 bases, with 4 bases between them. The CDR3 totals 11 residues. The CDR3 sequence: CASSQGLEQFF. The DNA for the CDR3 is TGCGCCAGCAGCCAAGGTCTTGAGCAGTTCTTC.

The chain employs TRBV29-1 and TRBJ2-3; TRBD1 agrees at 7 bases. Germline lookup yields CDR1 SQVTM and CDR2 ANQGSEA. The V gene end was trimmed by 4 bases and the J gene end by 8 bases; junction bases not matched to a gene: 9. The CDR3 loop spans 13 amino acids. The CDR3 is CSVGEGARGTQYF. The CDR3 DNA sequence: TGCAGCGTTGGCGAGGGGGCGAGGGGTACGCAGTATTTT.